What follows are 4 T cell receptor beta chains derived from one specimen sequenced in a study of early T cells in non-severe SARS-CoV-2 infection. TCRdb reanalysed the 5' RACE reads using MiXCR and keeps one entry per CDR3 protein. This sample carries tens of thousands of distinct CDR3 sequences, approximately 9.2% of them seen once, and the ten largest clones take over 10%. The sequencing here drew on whole blood, taken at baseline. The receptors come from an adult who was a healthcare worker with PCR-confirmed SARS-CoV-2 infection or an uninfected control (not recorded which).

The V and J genes are TRBV4-1 and TRBJ1-2; D is unclear. The CDR3 sequence is 14 residues long. Germline CDR1 reads MGHRA; CDR2 reads YSYEKL. Trimming left V 0 bases short and J 2 bases short, with 7 bases between. The DNA of the CDR3 is TGCGCCAGCAGCCAAGACCCCACAAACTATGGCTACACCTTC. Translated: CASSQDPTNYGYTF.

This clonotype was counted ten times or more. The chain recombines TRBV6-1 with TRBJ2-7; 11 bases map to TRBD1. Trimming took 6 bases from V and 4 from J; bases not matched to a gene: 5. Per the germline V gene, CDR1 is MNHNS and CDR2 is SASEGT. The CDR3 loop spans 14 amino acids. The CDR3 DNA reads TGTGCCAGCAGCTTTGGGACAGGGGGTTACGAGCAGTACTTC. It encodes CASSFGTGGYEQYF.

This chain connects TRBV13 to TRBJ2-1; weak D call: TRBD2 (6 bases). Trimming took off 8 bases at V and 0 bases at J, with 17 bases between the two ends. This CDR3 is 16 amino acids long. Looked up from germline, CDR1 is PRHDT and CDR2 is FYEKMQ (reference sequence). The chain's CDR3 is CASGRFGSSSYNEQFF. DNA of the CDR3: TGTGCCAGCGGGCGCTTCGGGAGCAGCTCCTACAATGAGCAGTTCTTC.

Ten or more counts support this clonotype. The rearrangement links TRBV11-2 to TRBJ2-1, with D hard to call. Trimming stripped 3 bases from V and 1 base from J, with 10 bases between. CDR3 length equals 15 residues. Germline V gene lookup returns CDR1 SGHAT and CDR2 FQNNGV. The CDR3 is CASSFVMGSYNEQFF. The CDR3 region has the DNA TGTGCCAGCAGCTTTGTAATGGGGTCCTACAATGAGCAGTTCTTC.